The entry below gives a single T cell receptor (beta chain) sequence along with its context. The CDR3 contains 15 residues. CD4+ cells of the naive, central memory, regulatory and stem cell-like memory types were sorted via CD45RO/CCR7/CD25/CD127/CD95/CD27. Sorted populations all had greater than 98% purity. Sequenced material consisted of expressed TCRB transcripts (all of the isolated RNA was reverse transcribed). Profiling relied on immunoSEQ multiplex PCR, and the TCRdb table lists in-frame clones only, not all of them. Altogether 970,000 or so clones are present, roughly 15% being singletons, with the ten largest covering 0.023%. This sample was included in a study of beta chain features in type 1 diabetes. At the level of the study: Examination of sorted cells across all samples involved 100 million or so cells.

The sample comprised naive CD4+ T cells from blood. The receptor's source is a woman between 18 and 30 years old in good health. The chain employs TRBV21-1 and TRBJ1-2; TRBD1 is the table's D call and was not checked against the DNA. TRBV21-1 is flagged as a pseudogene. The CDR3 here is CASSKLAIYIYGYTF. In DNA form, the CDR3 reads TGTGCCAGCAGCAAACTCGCAATTTACATCTATGGCTACACCTTC.